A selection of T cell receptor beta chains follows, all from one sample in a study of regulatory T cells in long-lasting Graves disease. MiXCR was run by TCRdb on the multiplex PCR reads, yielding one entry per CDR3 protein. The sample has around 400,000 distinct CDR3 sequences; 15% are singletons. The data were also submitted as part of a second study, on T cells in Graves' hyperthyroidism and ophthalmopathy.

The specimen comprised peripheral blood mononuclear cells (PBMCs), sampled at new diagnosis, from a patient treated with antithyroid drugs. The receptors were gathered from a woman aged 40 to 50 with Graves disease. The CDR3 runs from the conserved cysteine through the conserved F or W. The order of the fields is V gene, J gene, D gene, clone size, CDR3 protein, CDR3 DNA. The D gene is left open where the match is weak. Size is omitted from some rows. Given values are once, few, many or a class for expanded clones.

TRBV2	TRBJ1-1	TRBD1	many	CASTGQLNTEAFF	TGTGCCAGCACGGGACAGCTGAACACTGAAGCTTTCTTT
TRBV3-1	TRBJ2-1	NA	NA	CASSRRFELSYNEQFF	TGTGCCAGCAGCCGCCGCTTTGAACTCTCCTACAATGAGCAGTTCTTC
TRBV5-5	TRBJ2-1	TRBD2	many	CASSQGLAEYSYNEQFF	TGTGCCAGCAGCCAGGGACTAGCGGAATACTCCTACAATGAGCAGTTCTTC
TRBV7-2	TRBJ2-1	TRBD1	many	CASSPGGGTVYNEQFF	TGTGCCAGCAGCCCAGGGGGTGGGACAGTATACAATGAGCAGTTCTTC
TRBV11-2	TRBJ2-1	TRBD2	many	CASSLGASGRNEQFF	TGTGCCAGCAGCTTAGGGGCTAGCGGGAGGAATGAGCAGTTCTTC
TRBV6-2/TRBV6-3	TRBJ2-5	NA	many	CASGELRQETQYF	TGTGCCAGCGGTGAACTACGCCAAGAGACCCAGTACTTC
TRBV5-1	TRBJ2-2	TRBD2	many	CASSSAGGTTGELFF	TGCGCCAGCAGCTCAGCGGGAGGAACTACCGGGGAGCTGTTTTTT
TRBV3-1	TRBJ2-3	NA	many	CASSQDLGTDTQYF	TGTGCCAGCAGCCAAGATCTAGGCACAGATACGCAGTATTTT
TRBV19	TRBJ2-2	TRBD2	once	CASSVGLAGVTGELFF	TGTGCCAGTAGTGTGGGTCTAGCGGGAGTTACCGGGGAGCTGTTTTTT
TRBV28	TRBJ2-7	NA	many	CASSGGTYSYEQYF	TGTGCCAGCAGTGGCGGGACCTACTCCTACGAGCAGTACTTC
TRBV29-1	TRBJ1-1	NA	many	CSAQGLGDTEAFF	TGCAGCGCCCAGGGCCTCGGGGACACTGAAGCTTTCTTT
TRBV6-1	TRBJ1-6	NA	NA	CASSDRGYSPLHF	TGTGCCAGCAGTGACAGAGGTTATTCACCCCTCCACTTT
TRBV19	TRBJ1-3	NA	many	CASSTTRDSSGNTIYF	TGTGCCAGTAGTACTACCAGGGACTCCTCTGGAAACACCATATATTTT